This T cell receptor beta chain comes out of a study of control samples from healthy donors and cancer patients. Method: immunoSEQ multiplex PCR; TCRdb's copy keeps in-frame clones and lacks some. There are 90,000 to 120,000 clones in the sample; 82% occur only once, and under 8.5% lies in the top ten. Sequencing used blood. The sequence derives from a man younger than 35 in good health.

CDR3 nucleotides: TGTGCCAGCTCACCAGACAGGGGTAGCTCCTACGAGCAGTACGTC. It codes for CASSPDRGSSYEQYV. The genes are TRBV18 and TRBJ2-7, with 8 bases aligning to TRBD1. CDR1 is KGHSH and CDR2 is LQKENI in the germline V gene. The CDR3 has 15 residues. The V segment lost 2 bases and the J segment 0 bases; nucleotides outside the gene matches: 3.